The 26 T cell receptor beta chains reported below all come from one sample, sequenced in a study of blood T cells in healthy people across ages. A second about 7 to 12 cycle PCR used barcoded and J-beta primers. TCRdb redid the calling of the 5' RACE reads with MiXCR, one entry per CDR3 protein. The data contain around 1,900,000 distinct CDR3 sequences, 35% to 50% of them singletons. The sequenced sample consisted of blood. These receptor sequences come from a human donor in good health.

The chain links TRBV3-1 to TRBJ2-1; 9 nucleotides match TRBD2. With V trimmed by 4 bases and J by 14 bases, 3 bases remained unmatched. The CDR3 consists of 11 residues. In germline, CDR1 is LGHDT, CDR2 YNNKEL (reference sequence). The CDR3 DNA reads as TGTGCCAGCAGCCTAGCGGGGGAAAAGTTCTTC. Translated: CASSLAGEKFF.

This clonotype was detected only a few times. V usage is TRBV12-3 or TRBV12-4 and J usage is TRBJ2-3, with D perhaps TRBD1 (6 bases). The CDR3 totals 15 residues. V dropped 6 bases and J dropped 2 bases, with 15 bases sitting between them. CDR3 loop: CASSPQGPPTDTQYF. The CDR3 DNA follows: TGTGCCAGCAGCCCTCAGGGGCCCCCCACAGATACGCAGTATTTT.

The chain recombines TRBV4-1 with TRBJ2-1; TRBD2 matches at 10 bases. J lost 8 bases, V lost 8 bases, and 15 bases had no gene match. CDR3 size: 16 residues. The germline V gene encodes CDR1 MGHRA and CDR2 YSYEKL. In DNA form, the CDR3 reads TGCGCCAGCGGCCGTTTGGGGAGCGGGGGGGTCGATGAGCAGTTCTTC. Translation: CASGRLGSGGVDEQFF.

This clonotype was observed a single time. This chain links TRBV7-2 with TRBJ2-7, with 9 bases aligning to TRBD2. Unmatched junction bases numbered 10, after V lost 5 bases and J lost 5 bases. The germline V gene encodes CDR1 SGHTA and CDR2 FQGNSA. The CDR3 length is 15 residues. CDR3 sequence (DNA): TGTGCCAGCAGCCGACTAGCGGCCCCAGGGAACGAGCAGTACTTC. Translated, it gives CASSRLAAPGNEQYF.

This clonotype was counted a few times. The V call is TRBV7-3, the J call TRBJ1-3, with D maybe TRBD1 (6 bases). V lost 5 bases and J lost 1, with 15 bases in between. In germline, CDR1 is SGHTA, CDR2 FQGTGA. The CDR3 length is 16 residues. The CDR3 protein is CASSPPGATSGNTIYF. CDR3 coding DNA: TGTGCCAGCAGCCCCCCAGGGGCGACATCTGGAAACACCATATATTTT.

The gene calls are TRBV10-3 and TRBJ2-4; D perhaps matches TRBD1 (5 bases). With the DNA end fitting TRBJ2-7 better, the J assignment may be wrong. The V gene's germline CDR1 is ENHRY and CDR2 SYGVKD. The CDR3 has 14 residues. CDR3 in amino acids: CAIMTDTFPYEQYF. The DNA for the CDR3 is TGTGCCATCATGACAGACACCTTCCCCTACGAGCAGTACTTC.

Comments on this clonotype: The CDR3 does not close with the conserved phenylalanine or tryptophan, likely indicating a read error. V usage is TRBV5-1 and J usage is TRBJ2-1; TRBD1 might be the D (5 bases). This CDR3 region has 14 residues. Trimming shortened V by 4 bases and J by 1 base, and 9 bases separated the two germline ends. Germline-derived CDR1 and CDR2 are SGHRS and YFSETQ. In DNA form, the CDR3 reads TGCGCCAGCAGCCAAGACAGATCCTACAATGAGCAGTTCGTC. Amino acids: CASSQDRSYNEQFV.

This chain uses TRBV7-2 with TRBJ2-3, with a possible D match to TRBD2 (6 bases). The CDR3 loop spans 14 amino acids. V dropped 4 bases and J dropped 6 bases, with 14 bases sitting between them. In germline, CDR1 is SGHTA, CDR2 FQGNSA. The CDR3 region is CASSWRGPRDTQYF. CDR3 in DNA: TGTGCCAGCAGCTGGCGGGGACCAAGGGATACGCAGTATTTT.

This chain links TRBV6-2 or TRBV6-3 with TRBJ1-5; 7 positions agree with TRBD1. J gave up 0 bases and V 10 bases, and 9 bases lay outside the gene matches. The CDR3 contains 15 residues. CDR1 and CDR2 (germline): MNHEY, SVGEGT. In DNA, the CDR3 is TGTGCCATCTCCCGGGACAGCTATAGCAATCAGCCCCAGCATTTT. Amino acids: CAISRDSYSNQPQHF.

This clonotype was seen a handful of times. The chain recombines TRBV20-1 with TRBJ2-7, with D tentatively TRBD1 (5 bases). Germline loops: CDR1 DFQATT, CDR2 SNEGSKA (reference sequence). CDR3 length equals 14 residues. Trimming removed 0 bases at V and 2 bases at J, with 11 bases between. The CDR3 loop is CSARDKGLTYEQYF. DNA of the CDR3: TGCAGTGCTAGAGATAAGGGGCTAACCTACGAGCAGTACTTC.

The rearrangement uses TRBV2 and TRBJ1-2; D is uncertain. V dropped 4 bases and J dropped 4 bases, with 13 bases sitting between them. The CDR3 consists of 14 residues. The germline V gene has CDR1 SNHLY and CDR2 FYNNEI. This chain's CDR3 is CASSVVLTSYGYTF. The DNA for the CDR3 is TGTGCCAGCAGTGTGGTCCTCACCTCCTATGGCTACACCTTC.

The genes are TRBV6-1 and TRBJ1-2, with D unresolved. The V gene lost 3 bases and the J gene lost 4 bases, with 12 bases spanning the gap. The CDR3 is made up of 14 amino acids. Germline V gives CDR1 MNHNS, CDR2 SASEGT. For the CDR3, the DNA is TGTGCCAGCAGTGATGGTCCAGGAGGCTATGGCTACACCTTC. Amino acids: CASSDGPGGYGYTF.

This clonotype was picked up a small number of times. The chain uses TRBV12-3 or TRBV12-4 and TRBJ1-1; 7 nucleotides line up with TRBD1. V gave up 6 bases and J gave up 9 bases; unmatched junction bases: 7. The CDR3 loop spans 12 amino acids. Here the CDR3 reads CASSLATGKAFF. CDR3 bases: TGTGCCAGCAGCCTCGCGACAGGGAAAGCTTTCTTT.

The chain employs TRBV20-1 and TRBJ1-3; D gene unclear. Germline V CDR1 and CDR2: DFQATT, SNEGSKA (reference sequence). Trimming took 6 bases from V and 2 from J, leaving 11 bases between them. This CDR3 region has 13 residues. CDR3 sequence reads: CSAPTRAGNTIYF. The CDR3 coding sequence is TGCAGTGCCCCGACGAGGGCTGGAAACACCATATATTTT.

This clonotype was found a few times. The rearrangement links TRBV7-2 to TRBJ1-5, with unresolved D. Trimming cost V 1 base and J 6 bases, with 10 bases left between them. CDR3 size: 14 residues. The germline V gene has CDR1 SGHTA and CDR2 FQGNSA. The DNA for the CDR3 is TGTGCCAGCAGCTTAGATGCGGGCCCTCAGCCCCAGCATTTT. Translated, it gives CASSLDAGPQPQHF.

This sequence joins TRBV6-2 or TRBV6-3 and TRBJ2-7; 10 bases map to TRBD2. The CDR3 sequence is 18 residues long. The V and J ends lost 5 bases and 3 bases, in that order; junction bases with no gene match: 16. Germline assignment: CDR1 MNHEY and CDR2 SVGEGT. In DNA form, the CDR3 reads TGTGCCAGCAGTAACCTGGGACTAGCGACCTTAGTTGTCTACGAGCAGTACTTC. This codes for CASSNLGLATLVVYEQYF.

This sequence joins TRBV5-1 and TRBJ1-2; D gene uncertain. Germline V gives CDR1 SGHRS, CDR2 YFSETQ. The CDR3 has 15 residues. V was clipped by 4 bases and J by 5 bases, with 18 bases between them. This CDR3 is CASSLFVDGVYGYTF. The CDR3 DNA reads TGCGCCAGCAGCCTATTCGTAGACGGGGTATATGGCTACACCTTC.

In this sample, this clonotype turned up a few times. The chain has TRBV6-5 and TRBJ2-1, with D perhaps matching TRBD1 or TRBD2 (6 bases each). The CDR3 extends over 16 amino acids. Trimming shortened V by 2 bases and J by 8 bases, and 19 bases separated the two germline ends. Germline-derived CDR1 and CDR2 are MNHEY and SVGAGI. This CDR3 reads CASSYVGGGLEDEQFF. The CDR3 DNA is TGTGCCAGCAGTTACGTAGGAGGGGGGCTTGAGGATGAGCAGTTCTTC.

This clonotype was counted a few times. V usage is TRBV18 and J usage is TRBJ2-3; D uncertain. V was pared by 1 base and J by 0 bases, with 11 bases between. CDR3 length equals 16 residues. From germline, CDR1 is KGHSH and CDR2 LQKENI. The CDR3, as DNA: TGTGCCAGCTCACCACGCTCAGGCGGTAGCACAGATACGCAGTATTTT. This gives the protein CASSPRSGGSTDTQYF.

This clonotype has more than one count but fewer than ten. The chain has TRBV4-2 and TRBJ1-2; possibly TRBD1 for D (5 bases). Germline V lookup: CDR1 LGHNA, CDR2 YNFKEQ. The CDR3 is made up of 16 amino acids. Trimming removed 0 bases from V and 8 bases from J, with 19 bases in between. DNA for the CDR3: TGTGCCAGCAGCCAAGAAGGTAGCAGGGACTTGTGGGGCTACACCTTC. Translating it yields CASSQEGSRDLWGYTF.

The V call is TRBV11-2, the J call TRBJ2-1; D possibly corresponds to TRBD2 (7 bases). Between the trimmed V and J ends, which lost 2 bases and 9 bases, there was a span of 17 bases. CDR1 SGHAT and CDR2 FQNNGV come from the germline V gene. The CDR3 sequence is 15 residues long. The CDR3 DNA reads TGTGCCAGCAGCTTATTTCGGGACGGGGGGCCTGAGCAGTTCTTC. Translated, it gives CASSLFRDGGPEQFF.

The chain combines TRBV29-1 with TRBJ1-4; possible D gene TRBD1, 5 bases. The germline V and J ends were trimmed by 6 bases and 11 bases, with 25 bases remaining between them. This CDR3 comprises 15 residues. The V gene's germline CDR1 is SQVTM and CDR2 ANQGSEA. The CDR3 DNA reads TGCAGCGTGGGACTGCAGGGATTCTTTTACGACAAACTGTTTTTT. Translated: CSVGLQGFFYDKLFF. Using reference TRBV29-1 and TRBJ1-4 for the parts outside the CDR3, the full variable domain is SAVISQKPSRDICQRGTSLTIQCQVDSQVTMMFWYRQQPGQSLTLIATANQGSEATYESGFVIDKFPISRPNLTFSTLTVSNMSPEDSSIYLCSVGLQGFFYDKLFFGSGTQLSVL.

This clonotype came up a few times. CDR3 loop: CASSDWDRAWDTEAFF. The DNA for the CDR3 is TGTGCCAGCAGCGACTGGGACAGGGCATGGGACACTGAAGCTTTCTTT. This chain uses TRBV7-9 with TRBJ1-1, with TRBD1 identical over 9 bases. Germline-derived CDR1 and CDR2 are SEHNR and FQNEAQ (reference sequence). V lost 5 bases to trimming and J lost 3 bases; unmatched junction nucleotides: 10. This CDR3 spans 16 amino acids. The entire variable domain, with the rest obtained from reference TRBV7-9 and TRBJ1-1, is as follows: DTGVSQNPRHKITKRGQNVTFRCDPISEHNRLYWYRQTLGQGPEFLTYFQNEAQLEKSRLLSDRFSAERPKGSFSTLEIQRTEQGDSAMYLCASSDWDRAWDTEAFFGQGTRLTVV.

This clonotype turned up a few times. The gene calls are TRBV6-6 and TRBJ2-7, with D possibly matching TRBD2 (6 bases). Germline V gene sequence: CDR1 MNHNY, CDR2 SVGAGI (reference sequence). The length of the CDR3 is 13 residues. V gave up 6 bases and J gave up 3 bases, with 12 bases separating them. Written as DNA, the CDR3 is TGTGCCAGCAGCTCGGGACTTTACTACGAGCAGTACTTC. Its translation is CASSSGLYYEQYF.

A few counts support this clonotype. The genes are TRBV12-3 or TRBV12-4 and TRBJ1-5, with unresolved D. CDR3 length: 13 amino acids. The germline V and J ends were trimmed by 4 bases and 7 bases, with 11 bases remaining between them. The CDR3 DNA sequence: TGTGCCAGCAGTTCTCGCAGTTTGCAGCCCCAGCATTTT. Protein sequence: CASSSRSLQPQHF.

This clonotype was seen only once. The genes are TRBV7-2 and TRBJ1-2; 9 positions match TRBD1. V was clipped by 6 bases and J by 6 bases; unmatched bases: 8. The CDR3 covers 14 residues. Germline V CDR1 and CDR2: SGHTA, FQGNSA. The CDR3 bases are TGTGCCAGCAGTTTGATCGGACAGGGGCATGGCTACACCTTC. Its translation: CASSLIGQGHGYTF.